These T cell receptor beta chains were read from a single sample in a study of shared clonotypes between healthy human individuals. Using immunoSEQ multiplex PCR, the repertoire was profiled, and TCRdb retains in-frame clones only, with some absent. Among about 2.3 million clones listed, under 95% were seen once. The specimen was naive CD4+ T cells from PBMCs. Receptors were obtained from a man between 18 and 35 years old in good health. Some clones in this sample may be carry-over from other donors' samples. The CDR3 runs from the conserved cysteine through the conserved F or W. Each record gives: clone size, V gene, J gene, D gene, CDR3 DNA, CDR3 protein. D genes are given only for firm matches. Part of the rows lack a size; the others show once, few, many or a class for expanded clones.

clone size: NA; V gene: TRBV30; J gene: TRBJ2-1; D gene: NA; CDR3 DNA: TGTGCCTGGAAAGAGCCGGCTTTCATTGAGCAGTTCTTC; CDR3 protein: CAWKEPAFIEQFF
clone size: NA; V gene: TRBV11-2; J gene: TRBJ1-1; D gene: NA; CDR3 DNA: TGTGCCAGCAGCGGTACAGGGTTAGCTTTCTTT; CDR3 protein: CASSGTGLAFF
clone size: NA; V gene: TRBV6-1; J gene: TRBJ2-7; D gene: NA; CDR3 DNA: TGTGCCAGCCCTTCCCCCTACTCCTACGAGCAGTACTTC; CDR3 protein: CASPSPYSYEQYF
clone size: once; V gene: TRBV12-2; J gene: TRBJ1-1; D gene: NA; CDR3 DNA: TGTGCAAGTCGCTTAGCTACACCCCAGGACTACTTGAACACTGAAGCTTTCTTT; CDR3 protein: CASRLATPQDYLNTEAFF
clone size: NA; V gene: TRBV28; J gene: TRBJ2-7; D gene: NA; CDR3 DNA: TGTGCCAGCAGTGTCCCGCCGAGCGAGCAGTACTTC; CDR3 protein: CASSVPPSEQYF
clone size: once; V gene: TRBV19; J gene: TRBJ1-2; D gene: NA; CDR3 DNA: TGTGCCAGTAGCCAAATCGGGGTTAACTATGGCTACACCTTC; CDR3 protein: CASSQIGVNYGYTF
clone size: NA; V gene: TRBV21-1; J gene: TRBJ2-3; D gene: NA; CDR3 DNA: TGTGCCAGCAGCAAAAGGAATACAGGGACAGATACGCAGTATTTT; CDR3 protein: CASSKRNTGTDTQYF
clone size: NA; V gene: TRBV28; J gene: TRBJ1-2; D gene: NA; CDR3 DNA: TGTGCCAGCAGGTCAATCGGGACGGCTAACTATGGCTACACCTTC; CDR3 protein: CASRSIGTANYGYTF
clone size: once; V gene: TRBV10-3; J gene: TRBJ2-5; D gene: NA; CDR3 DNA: TGTGCCATCAGTCTACAGGGAGTCGAGGAGACCCAGTACTTC; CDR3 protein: CAISLQGVEETQYF
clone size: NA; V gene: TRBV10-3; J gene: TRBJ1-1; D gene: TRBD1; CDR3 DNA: TGTGCCATCAGTGAGTCGAGACAGGGGGCGAACGAAGCTTTCTTT; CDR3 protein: CAISESRQGANEAFF
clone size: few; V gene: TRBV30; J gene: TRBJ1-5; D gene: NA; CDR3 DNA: TGTGCCTGGGGACTTGCTAGCAATCAGCCCCAGCATTTT; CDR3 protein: CAWGLASNQPQHF
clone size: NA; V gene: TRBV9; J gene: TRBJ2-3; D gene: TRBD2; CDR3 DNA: TGTGCCAGCAGCCCCTTCTGGACTAGCGGGAGCGATACGCAGTATTTT; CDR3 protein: CASSPFWTSGSDTQYF
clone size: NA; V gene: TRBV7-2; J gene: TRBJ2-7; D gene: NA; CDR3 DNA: TGTGCCAGCAGCGCCCCGAACGATGGGGGCGAGCAGTACTTC; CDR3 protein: CASSAPNDGGEQYF
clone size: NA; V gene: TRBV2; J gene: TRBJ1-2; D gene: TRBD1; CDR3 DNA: TGTGCCAGCAGCGGACAGGGTGGAGACTATGGCTACACCTTC; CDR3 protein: CASSGQGGDYGYTF
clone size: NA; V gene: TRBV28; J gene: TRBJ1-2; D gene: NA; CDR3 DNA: TGTGCCAGCAGCGACGTCTCCCGGGGGAGCTATGGCTACACCTTC; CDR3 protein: CASSDVSRGSYGYTF
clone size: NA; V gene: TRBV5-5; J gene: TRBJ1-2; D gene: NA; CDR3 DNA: TGTGCCAGCAGCTTGCCGACGGGGGAGTACACCTTC; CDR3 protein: CASSLPTGEYTF
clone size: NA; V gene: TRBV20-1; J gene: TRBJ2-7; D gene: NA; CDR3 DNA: TGCAGTGCTAGACTCTACGAGCAGTACTTC; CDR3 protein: CSARLYEQYF
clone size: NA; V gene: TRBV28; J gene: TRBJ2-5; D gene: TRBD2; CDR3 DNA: TGTGCCAGCCGGGGAGGGCCGATGGAGACCCAGTACTTC; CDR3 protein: CASRGGPMETQYF
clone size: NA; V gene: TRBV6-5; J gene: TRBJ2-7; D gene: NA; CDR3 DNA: TGTGCCAGCAGCCCGCAGGGGGGGAACGAGCAGTACTTC; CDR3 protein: CASSPQGGNEQYF
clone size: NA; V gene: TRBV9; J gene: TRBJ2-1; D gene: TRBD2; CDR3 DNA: TGTGCCAGCAGCCCGACGGGGCGGGAGGATGGGGGTGAGCAGTTCTTC; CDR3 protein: CASSPTGREDGGEQFF
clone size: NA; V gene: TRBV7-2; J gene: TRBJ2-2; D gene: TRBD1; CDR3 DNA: TGTGCCAGCAGCCTCCGACAGGGGCGCAACACCGGGGAGCTGTTTTTT; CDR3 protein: CASSLRQGRNTGELFF
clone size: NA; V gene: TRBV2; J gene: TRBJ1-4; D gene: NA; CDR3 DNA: TGTGCCAGCAGTAGAAACACTAATGAAAAACTGTTTTTT; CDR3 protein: CASSRNTNEKLFF
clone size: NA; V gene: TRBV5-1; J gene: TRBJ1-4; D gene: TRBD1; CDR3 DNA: TGCGCCAGCAGGCCCGGGACAGGGGATATTAATGAAAAACTGTTTTTT; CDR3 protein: CASRPGTGDINEKLFF
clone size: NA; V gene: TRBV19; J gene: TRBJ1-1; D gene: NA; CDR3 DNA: TGTGCCAGTAGGCTGTGGACTGAAGCTTTCTTT; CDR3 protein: CASRLWTEAFF
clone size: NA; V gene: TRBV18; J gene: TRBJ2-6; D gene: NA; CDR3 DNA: TGTGCCAGCTCACTAAGCGACTCGGGGGGCACCTCTGGGGCCAACGTCCTGACTTTC; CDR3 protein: CASSLSDSGGTSGANVLTF
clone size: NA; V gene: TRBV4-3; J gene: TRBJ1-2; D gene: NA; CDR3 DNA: TGCGCCAGCAGCCAAGAAGCGCGGGGTTCGGGGGGCTACACCTTC; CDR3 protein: CASSQEARGSGGYTF
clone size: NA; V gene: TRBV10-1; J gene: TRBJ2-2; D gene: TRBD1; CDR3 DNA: TGCGCCAGCAGCGCCCATGACAGGGCCACCGGGGAGCTGTTTTTT; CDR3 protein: CASSAHDRATGELFF
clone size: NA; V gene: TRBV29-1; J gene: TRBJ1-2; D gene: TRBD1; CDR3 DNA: TGCAGCGTTGAGGGACAGGGTTCGTCGATAGGCTACACCTTC; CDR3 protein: CSVEGQGSSIGYTF
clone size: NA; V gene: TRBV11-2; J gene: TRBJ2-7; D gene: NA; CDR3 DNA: TGTGCCAGCAGCTCGAATCGTCACTACGAGCAGTACTTC; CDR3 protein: CASSSNRHYEQYF
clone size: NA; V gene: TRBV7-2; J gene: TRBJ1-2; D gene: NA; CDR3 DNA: TGTGCCAGCAGCTTAGCAGGAGGGACAAGAGCTAACTATGGCTACACCTTC; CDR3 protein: CASSLAGGTRANYGYTF
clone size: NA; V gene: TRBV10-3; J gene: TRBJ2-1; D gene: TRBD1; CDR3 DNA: TGTGCCATCAAGCCTTCGGACAGGGGCACCTACAATGAGCAGTTCTTC; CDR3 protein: CAIKPSDRGTYNEQFF
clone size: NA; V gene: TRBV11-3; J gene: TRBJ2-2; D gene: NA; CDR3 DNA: TGTGCCAGCAGCTTAAATTTCGCGGGGGAGCTGTTTTTT; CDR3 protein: CASSLNFAGELFF
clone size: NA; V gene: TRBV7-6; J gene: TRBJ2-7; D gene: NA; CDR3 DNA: TGTGCCAGCAGCCTCAACAGGGACCGCTACGAGCAGTACTTC; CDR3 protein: CASSLNRDRYEQYF
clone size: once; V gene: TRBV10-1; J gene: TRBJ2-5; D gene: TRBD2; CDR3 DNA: TGCGCCAGCAGCAAAGCGGGAGGGCCTCGGGAGACCCAGTACTTC; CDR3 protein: CASSKAGGPRETQYF
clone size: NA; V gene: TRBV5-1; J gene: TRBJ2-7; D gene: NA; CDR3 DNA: TGCGCCAGCAGCTTGGGCACAACAGGAACCGAGCAGTACTTC; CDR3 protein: CASSLGTTGTEQYF
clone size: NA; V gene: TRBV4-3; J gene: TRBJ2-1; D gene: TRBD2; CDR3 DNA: TGCGCCAGCAGCCAAGGGCCGGGACTAGCGGTCAATGAGCAGTTCTTC; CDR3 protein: CASSQGPGLAVNEQFF
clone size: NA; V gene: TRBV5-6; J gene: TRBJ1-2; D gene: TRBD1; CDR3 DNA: TGTGCCAGCAGCCCGGGACAGGGCGTCTATGGCTACACCTTC; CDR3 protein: CASSPGQGVYGYTF
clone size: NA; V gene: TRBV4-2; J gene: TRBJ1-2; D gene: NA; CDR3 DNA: TGTGCCAGCAGCCAAGCACCCGGACAGCAGTATGGCTACACCTTC; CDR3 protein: CASSQAPGQQYGYTF
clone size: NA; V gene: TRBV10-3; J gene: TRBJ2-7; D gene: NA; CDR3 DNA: TGTGCCATCAGTGTCAAGGGACCTGGCGGGATCTACGAGCAGTACTTC; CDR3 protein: CAISVKGPGGIYEQYF
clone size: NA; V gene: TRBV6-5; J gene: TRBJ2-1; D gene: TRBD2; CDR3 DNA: TGTGCCAGCAGTTACAGTAGAAGCGGGAGCCACAATGAGCAGTTCTTC; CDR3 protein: CASSYSRSGSHNEQFF
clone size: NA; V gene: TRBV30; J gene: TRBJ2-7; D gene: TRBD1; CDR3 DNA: TGTGCCTGGCGGAGACTTGGACAGGGTCCTTACTACGAGCAGTACTTC; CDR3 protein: CAWRRLGQGPYYEQYF
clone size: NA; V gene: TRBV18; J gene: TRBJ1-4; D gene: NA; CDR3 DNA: TGTGCCAGCTCCACCACGTCGGGGGGAGACGAAAAACTGTTTTTT; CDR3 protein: CASSTTSGGDEKLFF
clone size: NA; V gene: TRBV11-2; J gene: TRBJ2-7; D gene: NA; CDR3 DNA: TGTGCCAGCAGCACAATAGCGGTTTACTCCTACGAGCAGTACTTC; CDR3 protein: CASSTIAVYSYEQYF